A selection of T cell receptor beta chains follows, all from one sample in a study of tumor-infiltrating lymphocytes in localized non-small cell lung cancer. Libraries were prepared by immunoSEQ multiplex PCR; TCRdb keeps only in-frame clonotypes and omits some of them. The repertoire has about 6,900 clones, approximately 74% of them found once; the top ten carry about 12%. Sequenced: lung tumor tissue. All receptors derive from a human donor with non-small cell lung cancer. The CDR3 runs from the conserved cysteine through the conserved F or W. D genes are given only for firm matches. Clone size is stated in some rows and not others, as once, few, many or a class when expanded.

TRBD2	TRBV11-2	TRBJ2-7	NA	TGTGCCAGCAGCCCCTGGGGGGGAGGGGACGAGCAGTACTTC	CASSPWGGGDEQYF
NA	TRBV5-4	TRBJ1-3	NA	TGTGCCAGCAGCCTGAAAGGGACAAATGGAAACACCATATATTTT	CASSLKGTNGNTIYF
NA	TRBV6-1	TRBJ1-4	few	TGTGCCAGCGAGGCCAGCCTGTACGAAAAACTGTTTTTT	CASEASLYEKLFF
NA	TRBV7-9	TRBJ2-4	NA	TGTGCCAGCGGACGGGGGAGTAACATTCAGTACTTC	CASGRGSNIQYF
NA	TRBV27	TRBJ1-6	once	TGTGCCAGCAGTCGGGCCGGGGGGTATAATTCACCCCTCCACTTT	CASSRAGGYNSPLHF
NA	TRBV5-6	TRBJ2-7	NA	TGTGCCAGCAGCTTGATTGGGCAGGCGATCAGCTACGAGCAGTACTTC	CASSLIGQAISYEQYF
NA	TRBV5-6	TRBJ2-3	NA	TGTGCCAGCAGCTTCCCCCCCGCAGATACGCAGTATTTT	CASSFPPADTQYF
NA	TRBV9	TRBJ2-7	NA	TGTGCCAGCAGCGTAGGCGCAGCCGCCTACGAGCAGTACTTC	CASSVGAAAYEQYF
TRBD2	TRBV30	TRBJ2-1	NA	TGTGCCTGGAGTACAGGATCTAGCGGGGGGGCCAATGAGCAGTTCTTC	CAWSTGSSGGANEQFF
NA	TRBV7-8	TRBJ1-2	NA	TGTGCCAGCAGCAAGCATCCGGGGCAAGGCTACACCTTC	CASSKHPGQGYTF
NA	TRBV19	TRBJ1-2	few	TGTGCCAGTAGTATCGGTTTATCGACCCAATTCTATGGCTACACCTTC	CASSIGLSTQFYGYTF
NA	TRBV28	TRBJ2-5	NA	TGTGCCAGCAGTTTTAGGGGAGGCGGGGACCAAGAGACCCAGTACTTC	CASSFRGGGDQETQYF
TRBD2	TRBV10-3	TRBJ2-2	NA	TGTGCCATCAGACCGGGACTAGCGTCATACGGGGAGCTGTTTTTT	CAIRPGLASYGELFF
TRBD1	TRBV6-1	TRBJ2-2	NA	TGTGCCAGCATCGCCGGACAGGGGGTAATCGGGGAGCTGTTTTTT	CASIAGQGVIGELFF
NA	TRBV19	TRBJ1-1	NA	TGTGCCAGTAGCCCGGGACATCCTGAAGCTTTCTTT	CASSPGHPEAFF
NA	TRBV30	TRBJ1-2	NA	TGTGCCTGGAGTGTAAGGGGATCTCTCTATGGCTACACCTTC	CAWSVRGSLYGYTF
NA	TRBV5-4	TRBJ1-2	NA	TGTGCCAGCAGCTTGGCCTCACTGCAGCACTATGGCTACACCTTC	CASSLASLQHYGYTF
NA	TRBV7-9	TRBJ1-4	NA	TGTGCCAGCAGCTTAGCGCGGCAGGGAGAGGAAAAACTGTTTTTT	CASSLARQGEEKLFF
NA	TRBV19	TRBJ1-2	NA	TGTGCCAGTAGTATTAGCAGGATTATCCATGGCTACACCTTC	CASSISRIIHGYTF
TRBD2	TRBV9	TRBJ2-1	once	TGTGCCAGCAGCGGAGGACTCAAGCGGGAGCGGGGGAGATACAATGAGCAGTTCTTC	CASSGGLKRERGRYNEQFF
NA	TRBV11-2	TRBJ2-2	NA	TGTGCCAGCAGCTTGGGTACCGGGGAGCTGTTTTTT	CASSLGTGELFF
TRBD2	TRBV5-1	TRBJ2-7	NA	TGCGCCAGTAGTGCGGGGGGGCCAACCTACGAGCAGTACTTC	CASSAGGPTYEQYF
TRBD1	TRBV6-5	TRBJ1-2	NA	TGTGCCAGCAGTTACACCGGACAGGGCTATGGCTACACCTTC	CASSYTGQGYGYTF
NA	TRBV29-1	TRBJ1-2	NA	TGCAGCGCCATCCCGATTGGGGCTCCCATCTATGGCTACACCTTC	CSAIPIGAPIYGYTF
TRBD1	TRBV30	TRBJ1-6	few	TGTGCCTGGAGTGTCCAGGACAGGGATAATTCACCCCTCCACTTT	CAWSVQDRDNSPLHF
NA	TRBV5-1	TRBJ1-5	medium-sized	TGCGCCAGCAGCCCGGGACTAGGAGGTCAGCCCCAGCATTTT	CASSPGLGGQPQHF
NA	TRBV5-4	TRBJ2-3	NA	TGTGCCAGCAGCTTGGAGGGCACCATTACAGATACGCAGTATTTT	CASSLEGTITDTQYF
NA	TRBV7-3	TRBJ2-2	few	TGTGCCAGCAGCTTAATAGGGGGTAGCACCGGGGAGCTGTTTTTT	CASSLIGGSTGELFF